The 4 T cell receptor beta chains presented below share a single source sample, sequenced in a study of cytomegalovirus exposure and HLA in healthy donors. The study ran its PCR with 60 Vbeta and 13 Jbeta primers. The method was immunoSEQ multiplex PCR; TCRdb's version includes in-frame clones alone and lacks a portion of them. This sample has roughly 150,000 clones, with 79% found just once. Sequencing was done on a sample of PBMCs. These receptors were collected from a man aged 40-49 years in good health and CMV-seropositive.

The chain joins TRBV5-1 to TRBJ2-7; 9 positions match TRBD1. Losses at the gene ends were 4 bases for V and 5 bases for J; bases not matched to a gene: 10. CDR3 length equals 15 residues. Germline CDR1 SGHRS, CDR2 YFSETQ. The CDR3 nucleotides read TGCGCCAGCAGCGCCACAACCGGGACAGGGAACGAGCAGTACTTC. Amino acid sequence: CASSATTGTGNEQYF.

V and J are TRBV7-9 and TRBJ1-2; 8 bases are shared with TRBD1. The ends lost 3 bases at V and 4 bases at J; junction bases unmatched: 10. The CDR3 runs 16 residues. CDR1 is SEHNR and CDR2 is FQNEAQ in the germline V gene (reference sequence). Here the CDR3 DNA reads TGTGCCAGCAGCTTTCTTGAAGGACAGGGATCCTATGGCTACACCTTC. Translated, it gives CASSFLEGQGSYGYTF. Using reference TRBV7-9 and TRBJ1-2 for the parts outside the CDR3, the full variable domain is DTGVSQNPRHKITKRGQNVTFRCDPISEHNRLYWYRQTLGQGPEFLTYFQNEAQLEKSRLLSDRFSAERPKGSFSTLEIQRTEQGDSAMYLCASSFLEGQGSYGYTFGSGTRLTVV.

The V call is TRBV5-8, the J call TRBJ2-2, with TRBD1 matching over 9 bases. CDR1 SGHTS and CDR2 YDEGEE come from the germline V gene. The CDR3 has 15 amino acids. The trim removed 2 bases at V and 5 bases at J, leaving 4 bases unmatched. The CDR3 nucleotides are TGTGCCAGCAGCTTAGACAGGGGGAATACCGGGGAGCTGTTTTTT. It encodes CASSLDRGNTGELFF.

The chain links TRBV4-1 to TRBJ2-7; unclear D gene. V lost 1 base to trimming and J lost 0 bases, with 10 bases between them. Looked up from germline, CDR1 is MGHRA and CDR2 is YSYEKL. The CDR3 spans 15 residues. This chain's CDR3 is CASSQVAQASYEQYF. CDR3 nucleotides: TGCGCCAGCAGCCAAGTTGCTCAGGCCTCCTACGAGCAGTACTTC.